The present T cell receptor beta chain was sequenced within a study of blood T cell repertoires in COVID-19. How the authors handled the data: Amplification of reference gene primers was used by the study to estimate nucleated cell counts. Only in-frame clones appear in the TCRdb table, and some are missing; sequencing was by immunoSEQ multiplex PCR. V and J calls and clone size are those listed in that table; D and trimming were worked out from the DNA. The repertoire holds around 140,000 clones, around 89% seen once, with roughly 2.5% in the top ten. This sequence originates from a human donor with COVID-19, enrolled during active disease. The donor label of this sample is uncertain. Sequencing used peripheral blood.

The chain's CDR3 is CAWSGARVGQPQHF. The CDR3 coding sequence is TGTGCCTGGAGTGGGGCCAGGGTGGGTCAGCCCCAGCATTTT. V usage is TRBV30 and J usage is TRBJ1-5; D possibly corresponds to TRBD1 (5 bases). This CDR3 region has 14 residues. V lost 1 base and J 6 bases, leaving 13 bases between the germline ends. Germline V lookup: CDR1 GTSNPN, CDR2 SVGIG (reference sequence).